A selection of T cell receptor beta chains follows, all from one sample in a study of blood T cell repertoires in COVID-19. Clones were sequenced by immunoSEQ multiplex PCR, and TCRdb holds only the in-frame ones, with some missing. The data contain some 130,000 clones, approximately 80% of them seen just once; the ten biggest clones take up 1.9%. The specimen sequenced was peripheral blood. The receptor set was obtained from a man between 70 and 80 years old with acute or convalescent COVID-19. The CDR3 runs from the conserved cysteine through the conserved F or W. The D gene is left open where the match is weak. Clone size, where shown, is once, few, many, or a class for clones that have expanded.

v_call,j_call,clone_size,d_call,cdr3_nt,cdr3_aa
TRBV27,TRBJ1-3,NA,NA,TGTGCCAGCAGCCGTACCCGGGACTCCAACACCATATATTTT,CASSRTRDSNTIYF
TRBV7-7,TRBJ1-6,NA,TRBD1,TGTGCTAGCAGCGCGGGACAGGGTCCGAATTCACCCCTCCACTTT,CASSAGQGPNSPLHF
TRBV9,TRBJ2-2,NA,NA,TGTGCCAGCAGCGTGGAGGCCACCGGGGAGCTGTTTTTT,CASSVEATGELFF
TRBV9,TRBJ2-7,NA,NA,TGTGCCAGCAGCGTAGACCCCGGGACCTACGAGCAGTACTTC,CASSVDPGTYEQYF
TRBV2,TRBJ1-5,NA,NA,TGTGCCAGCAGTGAAATCCCGGGAGGAAATCCCCAGCATTTT,CASSEIPGGNPQHF
TRBV5-5,TRBJ1-1,few,TRBD1,TGTGCCAGCAGCACCCGGACAGGGAAGAGCACTGAAGCTTTCTTT,CASSTRTGKSTEAFF
TRBV5-4,TRBJ1-2,few,TRBD1,TGTGCCAGCAGCTTGGGGGTGGGCGACAGGGGTTCTAATGGCTACACCTTC,CASSLGVGDRGSNGYTF
TRBV4-1,TRBJ1-2,NA,NA,TGCGCCAGCAGCCAAGAGAGCGGGCAGCTGGGACCTCGAAACTATGGCTACACCTTC,CASSQESGQLGPRNYGYTF
TRBV27,TRBJ1-3,NA,TRBD1,TGTGCCAGCAGGGCAGGGGGTACTGGAAACACCATATATTTT,CASRAGGTGNTIYF
TRBV10-3,TRBJ1-1,NA,TRBD1,TGTGCCATCACCCCGGGACAGGGGGCTGAAGCTTTCTTT,CAITPGQGAEAFF
TRBV9,TRBJ2-1,NA,NA,TGTGCCAGCAGCCCGCGGAGCTCCTACAATGAGCAGTTCTTC,CASSPRSSYNEQFF
TRBV28,TRBJ2-7,NA,NA,TGTGCCAGCTCCACCGGGACAAGGGGTTACGAGCAGTACTTC,CASSTGTRGYEQYF
TRBV11-3,TRBJ2-5,NA,NA,TGTGCCAGCAGCTTGGGTGGGGCTGCAGAGACCCAGTACTTC,CASSLGGAAETQYF
TRBV11-2,TRBJ2-7,NA,NA,TGTGCCAGCAGCTTACCCCAGGGGTGGTACGAGCAGTACTTC,CASSLPQGWYEQYF
TRBV19,TRBJ1-1,NA,TRBD1,TGTGCCAGTAGTACTCTCGGAGGGGGACAGGGCGGATCTGAAGCTTTCTTT,CASSTLGGGQGGSEAFF
TRBV3-1/TRBV3-2,TRBJ1-4,NA,NA,TGTGCCAGCAGCCAAAACCAGGGTTTTAATGAAAAACTGTTTTTT,CASSQNQGFNEKLFF
TRBV9,TRBJ1-1,NA,NA,TGTGCCAGCAGCCCCGGTCCCAATTTGAACACTGAAGCTTTCTTT,CASSPGPNLNTEAFF
TRBV2,TRBJ1-2,NA,NA,TGTGCCAGCACCCCCTCCTTGGCCACTAACTATGGCTACACCTTC,CASTPSLATNYGYTF
TRBV5-1,TRBJ2-7,NA,NA,TGCGCCAGCAGCTTGGCGGCAGGGAGGGAGCAGTACTTC,CASSLAAGREQYF
TRBV3-1/TRBV3-2,TRBJ2-7,NA,TRBD1,TGTGCCAGCAGCCAGACAGGGAAAGGCGAGCAGTACTTC,CASSQTGKGEQYF
TRBV6-6,TRBJ2-3,few,NA,TGTGCCAGCAACATCCCGGGACTGGGTTTCACAGATACGCAGTATTTT,CASNIPGLGFTDTQYF
TRBV5-4,TRBJ1-2,NA,NA,TGTGCCAGCAGCTTGGTTACTAACTATGGCTACACCTTC,CASSLVTNYGYTF
TRBV29-1,TRBJ1-4,NA,TRBD1,TGCAGCATTGGGACAGTGGATGAAAAACTGTTTTTT,CSIGTVDEKLFF
TRBV29-1,TRBJ2-2,NA,NA,TGCAGCGTCGCCAGGGGCACCGGGGAGCTGTTTTTT,CSVARGTGELFF
TRBV20-1,TRBJ2-7,NA,NA,TGCAGTGCCCCTCGGGTCTACGAGCAGTACTTC,CSAPRVYEQYF
TRBV7-2,TRBJ2-6,NA,NA,TGTGCCAGCAGCGTTAGGGCAGGGTCCCCTGGGGCCAACGTCCTGACTTTC,CASSVRAGSPGANVLTF
TRBV7-9,TRBJ2-1,NA,TRBD2,TGTGCCAGCAGCTTAGCAGTCGCGGGGGGTAGTAATGAGCAGTTCTTC,CASSLAVAGGSNEQFF
TRBV6-6,TRBJ1-2,NA,NA,TGTGCCAGCAGCCCACAGGGCAACTATGGCTACACCTTC,CASSPQGNYGYTF
TRBV2,TRBJ2-7,NA,TRBD1,TGTGCCAGCAGCGTGGGGACAGGCGCTCTCGAGCAGTACTTC,CASSVGTGALEQYF